These 7 T cell receptor beta chains originate from one sample sequenced in a study of shared clonotypes between healthy human individuals. Generated by immunoSEQ multiplex PCR, the TCRdb table keeps only in-frame clones and is missing some. The sample carries fewer than 350,000 clones, around 86% recorded once. The sample consisted of memory CD8+ T cells sorted from blood. Stated subset: CD45RO+ cells pooled with CCR7-negative TemRA cells. Receptors were obtained from a man in his late teens or twenties in good health.

The V call is TRBV27, the J call TRBJ2-3; 9 nucleotides align to TRBD2. The CDR3 has 17 residues. V was pared by 1 base and J by 5 bases, with 10 bases of the junction left unmatched. In germline, CDR1 is MNHEY, CDR2 SMNVEV (reference sequence). The CDR3 DNA reads as TGTGCCAGCAGTTTATTAGCGGTAGCGGGGGCCGGAGATACGCAGTATTTT. It specifies CASSLLAVAGAGDTQYF.

The chain joins TRBV4-1 to TRBJ2-1; maybe TRBD2 (6 bases). Germline-derived CDR1 and CDR2 are MGHRA and YSYEKL. The V end was cut by 0 bases, the J end by 2 bases, with 11 bases between. The CDR3 has 16 residues. The chain's CDR3 is CASSQDRLATYNEQFF. CDR3 bases: TGCGCCAGCAGCCAAGATCGGCTAGCGACCTACAATGAGCAGTTCTTC.

This chain connects TRBV29-1 to TRBJ2-1; 9 bases match TRBD2. The CDR3 sequence is 16 residues long. J lost 4 bases, V lost 4 bases, and 11 bases had no gene match. CDR1 SQVTM and CDR2 ANQGSEA come from the germline V gene. CDR3 bases: TGCAGCGTTGGGTCACCCGCGGGGGGGTCTTACAATGAGCAGTTCTTC. Its translation is CSVGSPAGGSYNEQFF.

The J gene is TRBJ1-5, the V gene TRBV10-3; 8 bases fit TRBD1. The V and J ends lost 0 bases and 7 bases, in that order; junction bases with no gene match: 5. The CDR3 runs to 15 residues. Germline-derived CDR1 and CDR2 are ENHRY and SYGVKD. The CDR3 DNA reads TGTGCCATCAGTGAGTCGGACAGGGTAACCCAGCCCCAGCATTTT. Translation: CAISESDRVTQPQHF.

The chain employs TRBV10-2 and TRBJ2-1; 7 bases map to TRBD2. CDR1 and CDR2 from the germline V gene are WSHSY and SAAADI. CDR3 size: 15 residues. Trimming removed 6 bases from V and 2 bases from J; junction bases left unmatched: 7. CDR3 nucleotides: TGCGCCAGCAGAAGGGGCGGGAGTACCTACAATGAGCAGTTCTTC. Residues: CASRRGGSTYNEQFF.

The genes are TRBV5-6 and TRBJ1-6; no clear D. The germline V gene has CDR1 SGHDT and CDR2 YYEEEE. The CDR3 has 15 amino acids. With 1 base removed from V and 8 bases from J, the gap between germline ends came to 13 bases. DNA of the CDR3: TGTGCCAGCAGCTTGTTAGCAGGAGCCGATTCACCCCTCCACTTT. This translates into CASSLLAGADSPLHF.

A word on this clone: The same CDR3 can be traced to other DNA sequences in this sample. The gene calls are TRBV28 and TRBJ2-5, with 12 bases fitting TRBD2. V lost 6 bases, J lost 3 bases, and 2 bases stayed unmatched. CDR3 length: 14 residues. CDR1 is MDHEN and CDR2 is SYDVKM in the germline V gene. CDR3 DNA: TGTGCCAGCAGCCGACTAGCGGGAGAAGAGACCCAGTACTTC. Protein: CASSRLAGEETQYF.